Each of the 22 T cell receptor beta chains below was sequenced from the same sample in a study of regulatory T cells in long-lasting Graves disease. Time point indicated: newly diagnosed GD, antithyroid drugs for less than 3 months. Making the TCR library involved RNA that had been extracted from PBMCs. Assembly of TCR beta libraries relied on iRepertoire HTBI primers together with Arm-PCR of CDR3 regions. TCRdb re-called the multiplex PCR reads through MiXCR, storing one row per CDR3 protein. Altogether more than 400,000 distinct CDR3 sequences are present, around 15% being singletons, with the ten largest covering less than 15%. This same sample was also taken into another study, of T cells in Graves' hyperthyroidism and ophthalmopathy.

Sample: peripheral blood mononuclear cells (PBMCs), taken at new diagnosis, from a patient treated with antithyroid drugs. All receptors derive from a man in his forties with Graves disease.

In its sample, this clonotype was seen many times. The gene calls are TRBV28 and TRBJ2-7; 10 bases match TRBD2. Germline CDR1 is MDHEN and CDR2 is SYDVKM. Trimming at V came to 7 bases and at J to 2 bases, leaving 5 bases not matched to a gene. The CDR3 has 14 residues. CDR3 residues: CASNLAGATYEQYF. DNA for the CDR3: TGTGCCAGCAATCTAGCGGGAGCGACCTACGAGCAGTACTTC.

DNA of the CDR3: TGTGCCAGCAGCTTAGTGGGGCAGGGAGTAGGTTCACCCCTCCACTTT. Its protein is CASSLVGQGVGSPLHF. The V call is TRBV7-3, the J call TRBJ1-6; D perhaps matches TRBD1 (5 bases). Deletions cut 2 bases from V and 9 bases from J, with 17 bases between. The CDR3 extends over 16 amino acids. Germline V CDR1 and CDR2: SGHTA, FQGTGA. Full variable domain (remainder filled in from reference TRBV7-3 and TRBJ1-6): GAGVSQTPSNKVTEKGKYVELRCDPISGHTALYWYRQSLGQGPEFLIYFQGTGAADDSGLPNDRFFAVRPEGSVSTLKIQRTERGDSAVYLCASSLVGQGVGSPLHFGNGTRLTVT.

In this sample, this clonotype turned up many times. CDR3 region: CSGMNTEAFF. CDR3 nucleotide sequence: TGCAGCGGGATGAACACTGAAGCTTTCTTT. The chain employs TRBV29-1 and TRBJ1-1, with no clear D. V gave up 7 bases and J gave up 0 bases, with 3 bases separating them. CDR3 length equals 10 residues. The germline V gene encodes CDR1 SQVTM and CDR2 ANQGSEA.

The J gene is TRBJ2-5, the V gene TRBV20-1; TRBD2 aligns across 13 bases. The V gene's germline CDR1 is DFQATT and CDR2 SNEGSKA (reference sequence). Germline trimming cut 3 bases from V and 4 bases from J; bases unmatched to any gene: 5. The CDR3 is 15 amino acids. For the CDR3, the DNA is TGCAGTGCTAGTAGACTAGCGGGAGGTGTAGAGACCCAGTACTTC. It codes for CSASRLAGGVETQYF.

This clonotype was counted at least ten times. V usage is TRBV11-3 and J usage is TRBJ2-5; D is unresolved. Per germline, CDR1 SGHNT and CDR2 YENEEA. Trimming stripped 2 bases from V and 1 base from J, with 11 bases between. The CDR3 is 15 amino acids. The CDR3 reads CASSLSRPGQETQYF. The CDR3 region has the DNA TGTGCCAGCAGCTTATCACGACCGGGCCAAGAGACCCAGTACTTC.

This clonotype was counted at least ten times. J is TRBJ1-1 and V is TRBV9, with D possibly TRBD1 on 6 matching bases. Trimming removed 0 bases from V and 1 base from J, with 10 bases in between. The V gene's germline CDR1 is SGDLS and CDR2 YYNGEE. The CDR3 has 15 amino acids. The CDR3 region is CASSVGGGANTEAFF. CDR3 nucleotide sequence: TGTGCCAGCAGCGTAGGGGGGGGGGCGAACACTGAAGCTTTCTTT.

This clonotype has at least ten counts. The gene calls are TRBV3-1 and TRBJ1-1; a possible D gene is TRBD1 (5 bases). This CDR3 spans 15 amino acids. Germline values: CDR1 LGHDT, CDR2 YNNKEL (reference sequence). Trimming left V 3 bases short and J 1 base short, with 12 bases between. The CDR3 here is CASSQAGTPNTEAFF. CDR3 sequence (DNA): TGTGCCAGCAGCCAGGCCGGGACGCCGAACACTGAAGCTTTCTTT. The full variable domain, rest sourced from reference TRBV3-1 and TRBJ1-1, is DTAVSQTPKYLVTQMGNDKSIKCEQNLGHDTMYWYKQDSKKFLKIMFSYNNKELIINETVPNRFSPKSPDKAHLNLHINSLELGDSAVYFCASSQAGTPNTEAFFGQGTRLTVV.

The chain has TRBV6-2 or TRBV6-3 and TRBJ2-7, with 10 bases aligning to TRBD2. V lost 6 bases and J lost 2; bases outside the gene matches: 7. Germline V lookup: CDR1 MNHEY, CDR2 SVGEGT. CDR3 length: 15 amino acids. CDR3 sequence reads: CASSPTTSGAYEQYF. The CDR3 region has the DNA TGTGCCAGCAGCCCCACAACTAGCGGGGCCTACGAGCAGTACTTC.

Only a few counts were recorded for this clonotype. The J gene is TRBJ2-7, the V gene TRBV6-1, with 8 nucleotides matching TRBD2. Germline trimming cut 5 bases from V and 4 bases from J; bases unmatched to any gene: 13. The germline V gene encodes CDR1 MNHNS and CDR2 SASEGT. The CDR3 length is 16 residues. The CDR3, as DNA: TGTGCCAGCAGTATCGAAGCGGGAGCGATTGGTTACGAGCAGTACTTC. This codes for CASSIEAGAIGYEQYF.

The chain combines TRBV12-3 or TRBV12-4 with TRBJ1-2, with D perhaps TRBD1 (5 bases). V shed 3 bases and J shed 4 bases, with 9 bases lying between them. The CDR3 consists of 13 residues. The CDR3 spells CASSFGAAYGYTF. For the CDR3, the DNA is TGTGCCAGCAGTTTCGGGGCTGCCTATGGCTACACCTTC.

This clonotype was counted ten times or more. In nucleotides, the CDR3 is TGTGCCAGCAGCCTGGACAGAAGAAGGACTAGCGGGAACACCGGGGAGCTGTTTTTT. This gives the protein CASSLDRRRTSGNTGELFF. The chain links TRBV5-8 to TRBJ2-2, with 10 bases fitting TRBD2. V lost 4 bases and J lost 1; bases outside the gene matches: 13. This CDR3 region has 19 residues. The germline CDR1 and CDR2 sequences are SGHTS and YDEGEE. Full variable domain (remainder filled in from reference TRBV5-8 and TRBJ2-2): EAGVTQSPTHLIKTRGQQATLRCSPISGHTSVYWYQQALGLGLQFLLWYDEGEERNRGNFPPRFSGRQFPNYSSELNVNALELEDSALYLCASSLDRRRTSGNTGELFFGEGSRLTVL.

This clonotype occurred many times. The V gene is TRBV30, the J gene TRBJ1-1, with D uncertain. The V gene lost 4 bases and the J gene lost 2 bases, with 11 bases spanning the gap. CDR1 is GTSNPN, CDR2 SVGIG, per germline (reference sequence). There are 13 residues in the CDR3. This chain's CDR3 is CAWKVLENTEAFF. For the CDR3, the DNA is TGTGCCTGGAAGGTTTTGGAAAACACTGAAGCTTTCTTT.

This clonotype showed up just a few times. The CDR3 DNA reads TGTGCCAGCAGTTATTACCAAGAGCAGTTCTTC. It encodes CASSYYQEQFF. This chain joins TRBV6-5 and TRBJ2-1; D is ambiguous. The CDR3 extends over 11 amino acids. Germline V gene lookup returns CDR1 MNHEY and CDR2 SVGAGI. V lost 3 bases and J 10 bases, leaving 7 bases between the germline ends.

On this clonotype: Germline is not matched at one junction end, which may reflect a read error. V is TRBV28 and J is TRBJ1-4; D possibly corresponds to TRBD1 (6 bases). The germline V gene has CDR1 MDHEN and CDR2 SYDVKM. The CDR3 loop spans 16 amino acids. CDR3 sequence reads: CASSSGATGINEELFF. The DNA of the CDR3 is TGTGCCAGCAGTTCCGGGGCTACAGGGATCAATGAAGAACTGTTTTTT.

This clonotype was picked up many times. This sequence joins TRBV3-1 and TRBJ2-1; 7 nucleotides match TRBD1. This CDR3 contains 16 residues. Germline CDR1 and CDR2: LGHDT and YNNKEL (reference sequence). The junction had 7 bases not matched to a gene; V was cut back by 5 bases and J by 0 bases. DNA for the CDR3: TGTGCCAGCAGCGCACAGGGGACGGTCTCCTACAATGAGCAGTTCTTC. Translated: CASSAQGTVSYNEQFF.

This clonotype was recorded many times. This sequence joins TRBV5-1 and TRBJ2-1; 10 nucleotides agree with TRBD2. There are 16 residues in the CDR3. Germline CDR1 reads SGHRS; CDR2 reads YFSETQ. The V segment lost 0 bases and the J segment 4 bases; nucleotides outside the gene matches: 4. The CDR3 DNA reads TGCGCCAGCAGCTTGGTACTAGCGGGATCTTACAATGAGCAGTTCTTC. This encodes CASSLVLAGSYNEQFF.

This clonotype was counted a few times. The rearrangement uses TRBV6-1 and TRBJ2-6; 7 bases align to TRBD1. The CDR3 covers 19 residues. Per germline, CDR1 MNHNS and CDR2 SASEGT. The junction had 11 bases not matched to a gene; V was cut back by 3 bases and J by 0 bases. In DNA form, the CDR3 reads TGTGCCAGCAGTGACGGTTTTGGGGACAGAGACTCTGGGGCCAACGTCCTGACTTTC. Translation: CASSDGFGDRDSGANVLTF.

This clonotype was picked up a small number of times. The chain is built from TRBV7-2 and TRBJ2-3; TRBD2 agrees at 8 bases. CDR1 and CDR2 (germline): SGHTA, FQGNSA. The CDR3 is made up of 14 amino acids. With V trimmed by 2 bases and J by 5 bases, 3 bases remained unmatched. CDR3 protein: CASSLSLAGDTQYF. In DNA, the CDR3 is TGTGCCAGCAGCTTAAGCCTAGCGGGAGATACGCAGTATTTT.

This clonotype appeared many times. The chain carries TRBV6-5 and TRBJ1-4; no reliable D call. The length of the CDR3 is 14 residues. V lost 2 bases to trimming and J lost 6 bases, with 10 bases between them. Germline CDR1 and CDR2: MNHEY and SVGAGI. CDR3 bases: TGTGCCAGCAGTTACCTGGGGAGGGATGAAAAACTGTTTTTT. This encodes CASSYLGRDEKLFF.

This clonotype was seen ten or more times. V usage is TRBV30 and J usage is TRBJ1-5; TRBD1 aligns across 8 bases. Germline CDR1 and CDR2: GTSNPN and SVGIG (reference sequence). The CDR3 consists of 13 residues. V dropped 4 bases and J dropped 7; count of bases not matched to a gene: 6. The CDR3 spells CAWTGGARQPQHF. The CDR3 DNA reads TGTGCCTGGACAGGGGGCGCGAGGCAGCCCCAGCATTTT.

This chain uses TRBV19 with TRBJ1-1; perhaps TRBD1 as D (5 bases). This CDR3 is 13 amino acids long. Germline loops: CDR1 LNHDA, CDR2 SQIVND (reference sequence). The V end lost 3 bases, the J end lost 1 base, and 6 bases lay between the germline ends. CDR3 sequence (DNA): TGTGCCAGTAGTATGGGACGGAACACTGAAGCTTTCTTT. This translates into CASSMGRNTEAFF.

This clonotype has at least ten counts. The junction shows a germline mismatch at one end, possibly a read error. The chain couples TRBV5-1 to TRBJ2-1, with TRBD2 matching 13 bases. The CDR3 spans 15 residues. Germline loops: CDR1 SGHRS, CDR2 YFSETQ. CDR3 coding DNA: TGCACCAGCAGGAACGGACTAGCGGGAGCGAATGAGCAGTTCTTC. Protein: CTSRNGLAGANEQFF.